The text below deals with one T cell receptor beta chain. The data are from a study of T cell changes during pregnancy in multiple sclerosis. Sequencing used immunoSEQ multiplex PCR; TCRdb keeps in-frame clones, though not all of them. The top ten clones hold 26% of a sample with roughly 38,000 clones, approximately 92% of them seen once. The ends were cut back, 5 bases at V and 6 bases at J, with 13 bases in the middle. Germline CDR1 reads LGHNT; CDR2 reads FRNRAP. The CDR3 extends over 13 amino acids. The chain joins TRBV12-5 to TRBJ2-5; possible D gene TRBD2, 5 bases. The input for sequencing was CD8+ T cells from peripheral blood mononuclear cells, taken before pregnancy. This clonotype originated in a female donor with multiple sclerosis, enrolled in a pregnancy study. CDR3 in DNA: TGTGCTAGTGGTGAAGGGAGTGCGAAGACCCAGTACTTC. Its translation is CASGEGSAKTQYF.